The sample holds a few counts of the clone carrying this TCR beta chain. The antigen is not known. The record originates from a study of T cells after yellow fever vaccination. Study-level findings and limits: Repertoires sorted by FACS could include abundant clonotypes that are contaminants from the bulk population. Across the CD4 and CD8 compartments, a small share of clonotypes was present in both. A weaker secondary response peaked on day 5, the primary on day 15.

From the 5' RACE reads, TCRdb called clonotypes with MiXCR, one entry per CDR3 protein. The sample records a few hundred thousand distinct CDR3 sequences, around 6.8% being singletons. Trimming left V 1 base short and J 7 bases short, with 11 bases between. In germline, CDR1 is SGHDN, CDR2 FVKESK. The CDR3 runs 15 residues. Sequencing was performed on PBMCs, taken around 45 days after the first yellow fever vaccination. This TCR was recovered from a man between 18 and 35 years old who received the YFV17D yellow fever vaccine. V gene TRBV14 combines with J gene TRBJ1-6, with D possibly matching TRBD1 (5 bases). CDR3 coding DNA: TGTGCCAGCAGCCAAGGCCCCAGGGTAAATTCACCCCTCCACTTT. It yields the protein CASSQGPRVNSPLHF.